These 21 T cell receptor beta chains were sequenced from one sample in a study of blood T cell repertoires in COVID-19. Sequencing was performed with immunoSEQ multiplex PCR; in TCRdb, only in-frame clones are kept and a portion is missing. The sample records 250,000 or so clones, approximately 88% being singletons. The sample consisted of PBMCs or T cells enriched from blood (not recorded which). These receptors were collected from a woman between 40 and 55 years old with acute COVID-19.

The chain has TRBV16 and TRBJ1-2; no clear D. This CDR3 has 16 residues. Germline V gene lookup returns CDR1 KGHSY and CDR2 FQNENV. V was cut by 4 bases and J by 3 bases, with 18 bases left in between. CDR3 nucleotide sequence: TGTGCCAGCAGCCCATCTTTTGACTCGGCGGACTATGGCTACACCTTC. Translation gives CASSPSFDSADYGYTF.

The chain is built from TRBV6-5 and TRBJ1-5; 9 bases are a match to TRBD1. In germline, CDR1 is MNHEY, CDR2 SVGAGI. J lost 6 bases, V lost 3 bases, and 6 bases had no gene match. This CDR3 comprises 15 residues. This CDR3 is CASSYSTGGGQPQHF. The CDR3 DNA follows: TGTGCCAGCAGTTATTCGACAGGGGGAGGTCAGCCCCAGCATTTT.

The chain couples TRBV5-1 to TRBJ2-5; 11 bases are a match to TRBD2. The CDR3 spans 16 residues. Germline CDR1 is SGHRS and CDR2 is YFSETQ. V shed 4 bases and J 4 bases; nucleotides not matched to a gene: 9. The CDR3 bases are TGCGCCAGCAGCACTGTTAGCGGGGGGGCCTTAGAGACCCAGTACTTC. It encodes CASSTVSGGALETQYF.

The chain couples TRBV10-3 to TRBJ2-7; 12 bases line up with TRBD1. After removal of 6 bases from V and 5 bases from J, the junction contained 2 bases not matched to a gene. The CDR3 contains 13 residues. Germline CDR1 is ENHRY and CDR2 is SYGVKD. Written as DNA, the CDR3 is TGTGCCATCAGAGGGACAGGGGGCGACGAGCAGTACGTC. Translated, it gives CAIRGTGGDEQYV.

The chain uses TRBV6-5 and TRBJ1-4; no reliable D call. CDR1 is MNHEY, CDR2 SVGAGI, per germline. The V end lost 4 bases, the J end lost 3 bases, and 9 bases lay between the germline ends. The CDR3 sequence is 14 residues long. The CDR3 nucleotides read TGTGCCAGCAGTTCTAGTCCCCCTAATGAAAAACTGTTTTTT. This codes for CASSSSPPNEKLFF.

The CDR3 sequence is CASSSGQGGSPLHF. CDR3 in DNA: TGCGCCAGCAGCTCCGGACAGGGGGGTTCACCCCTCCACTTT. This chain links TRBV5-1 with TRBJ1-6; 10 positions agree with TRBD1. Germline values: CDR1 SGHRS, CDR2 YFSETQ. Losses at the gene ends were 3 bases for V and 9 bases for J; bases not matched to a gene: 3. The CDR3 runs 14 residues.

J is TRBJ2-3 and V is TRBV29-1; D unclear. Looked up from germline, CDR1 is SQVTM and CDR2 is ANQGSEA. The CDR3 loop spans 10 amino acids. V was cut by 8 bases and J by 2 bases, with 5 bases left in between. In DNA, the CDR3 is TGCAGCACAAACACAGATACGCAGTATTTT. Amino acid sequence: CSTNTDTQYF.

The V call is TRBV9, the J call TRBJ1-4, with TRBD1 identical over 9 bases. The CDR3 is 15 amino acids. From germline, CDR1 is SGDLS and CDR2 YYNGEE. Losses at the gene ends were 0 bases for V and 7 bases for J; bases not matched to a gene: 4. CDR3 in DNA: TGTGCCAGCAGCGTAGAGGGACAGGGTCCTGAAAAACTGTTTTTT. Protein: CASSVEGQGPEKLFF.

This clone was counted ten times or more. The V and J genes are TRBV4-2 and TRBJ1-1, with D possibly matching TRBD1 (5 bases). This CDR3 has 16 residues. Germline CDR1 LGHNA, CDR2 YNFKEQ. Trimming cost V 7 bases and J 3 bases, with 21 bases left between them. CDR3 amino acids: CASTPPSGLWYTEAFF. The CDR3 coding sequence is TGTGCCAGCACCCCGCCCTCAGGGTTATGGTACACTGAAGCTTTCTTT.

The rearrangement joins TRBV7-2 to TRBJ1-5; no definite D call. The CDR3 consists of 13 residues. Germline V gene sequence: CDR1 SGHTA, CDR2 FQGNSA. Trimming stripped 1 base from V and 9 bases from J, with 10 bases between. In DNA form, the CDR3 reads TGTGCCAGCAGCTTAGACGTAGTAAGGCCCCAGCATTTT. Translated, it gives CASSLDVVRPQHF.

This chain uses TRBV4-2 with TRBJ1-2; unclear D gene. Trimming removed 3 bases from V and 3 bases from J, with 8 bases in between. Germline CDR1 LGHNA, CDR2 YNFKEQ. The CDR3 contains 13 residues. The CDR3 coding sequence is TGTGCCAGCAGCCAGCCGGGTGACTATGGCTACACCTTC. Its translation: CASSQPGDYGYTF.

The DNA for the CDR3 is TGTGCCAGTGGAGGGGATTACACTGAAGCTTTCTTT. Translated: CASGGDYTEAFF. The gene calls are TRBV11-2 and TRBJ1-1; perhaps TRBD1 as D (5 bases). CDR3 length: 12 amino acids. Germline assignment: CDR1 SGHAT and CDR2 FQNNGV. V gave up 9 bases and J gave up 3 bases, with 11 bases separating them.

This clone was counted only a few times. J is TRBJ1-2 and V is TRBV7-9; D perhaps matches TRBD1 (5 bases). In germline, CDR1 is SEHNR, CDR2 FQNEAQ (reference sequence). The CDR3 consists of 15 residues. Trimming cost V 1 base and J 6 bases, with 15 bases left between them. The CDR3 DNA is TGTGCCAGCAGCTTAGGTCTGGGGCTAGGGGATGGCTACACCTTC. It translates to CASSLGLGLGDGYTF.

The V call is TRBV2, the J call TRBJ2-7, with 7 positions matching TRBD2. V trimming: 4 bases; J trimming: 2 bases; junction bases outside the gene matches: 8. The CDR3 totals 15 residues. CDR1 is SNHLY, CDR2 FYNNEI, per germline. CDR3 nucleotides: TGTGCCAGCAGTGGGGGGACTACCGAAACCTACGAGCAGTACTTC. Its translation is CASSGGTTETYEQYF. Supplemented by reference TRBV2 and TRBJ2-7, the full variable domain reads EPEVTQTPSHQVTQMGQEVILRCVPISNHLYFYWYRQILGQKVEFLVSFYNNEISEKSEIFDDQFSVERPDGSNFTLKIRSTKLEDSAMYFCASSGGTTETYEQYFGPGTRLTVT.

The rearrangement joins TRBV9 to TRBJ2-5, with a weak D call TRBD2 (5 bases). Trimming cost V 0 bases and J 3 bases, with 12 bases left between them. This CDR3 has 15 amino acids. Looked up from germline, CDR1 is SGDLS and CDR2 is YYNGEE. CDR3 in DNA: TGTGCCAGCAGCGTAGGTTCGGGGTCTGAAGAGACCCAGTACTTC. Translating it yields CASSVGSGSEETQYF.

The chain links TRBV27 to TRBJ2-3; tentative D call: TRBD1 (6 bases). The CDR3 has 16 residues. V lost 4 bases, J lost 0 bases, and 14 bases lay in between. From germline, CDR1 is MNHEY and CDR2 SMNVEV (reference sequence). The CDR3 sequence: CASSSYRVPSTDTQYF. The CDR3 coding sequence is TGTGCCAGCAGTTCATACAGGGTCCCTAGCACAGATACGCAGTATTTT.

This chain connects TRBV27 to TRBJ2-7; D unclear. The germline V gene encodes CDR1 MNHEY and CDR2 SMNVEV (reference sequence). The CDR3 contains 13 residues. V lost 4 bases, J lost 3 bases, and 10 bases lay in between. The CDR3 loop reads CASSSTNDYEQYF. The CDR3 coding sequence is TGTGCCAGCAGTTCCACAAATGACTACGAGCAGTACTTC.

The V gene is TRBV10-1, the J gene TRBJ1-2, with D possibly being TRBD1 (6 bases). Germline V gene data show CDR1 as WNHNN and CDR2 as SYGVQD (reference sequence). The CDR3 sequence is 17 residues long. Trimming left V 1 base short and J 1 base short, with 16 bases between. For the CDR3, the DNA is TGCGCCAGCAGTGAGTATGAGGACAGATTTGATAACTATGGCTACACCTTC. Protein: CASSEYEDRFDNYGYTF.

This clone was counted between two and nine times. The J gene is TRBJ2-2, the V gene TRBV6-1; 11 bases match TRBD2. Germline loops: CDR1 MNHNS, CDR2 SASEGT. CDR3 length equals 16 residues. Unmatched junction bases numbered 7, after V lost 2 bases and J lost 8 bases. The CDR3: CASSERTSGSTGELFF. For the CDR3, the DNA is TGTGCCAGCAGTGAAAGAACTAGCGGGAGTACGGGGGAGCTGTTTTTT.

The chain carries TRBV24-1 and TRBJ2-6, with D possibly TRBD1 on 6 matching bases. Germline values: CDR1 KGHDR, CDR2 SFDVKD. V dropped 3 bases and J dropped 0 bases, with 8 bases sitting between them. The CDR3 length is 16 residues. The CDR3 nucleotides read TGTGCCACCAGTGATAAACAGGGCTCTGGGGCCAACGTCCTGACTTTC. Translated: CATSDKQGSGANVLTF.

This clone is a singleton in its sample. This sequence joins TRBV18 and TRBJ1-1; a possible D gene is TRBD1 (6 bases). The V gene lost 3 bases and the J gene lost 4 bases, with 12 bases spanning the gap. The CDR3 totals 14 residues. Germline CDR1 reads KGHSH; CDR2 reads LQKENI. The CDR3 region has the DNA TGTGCCAGCTCACCCCAACAGGGTAGCACTGAAGCTTTCTTT. As protein: CASSPQQGSTEAFF.